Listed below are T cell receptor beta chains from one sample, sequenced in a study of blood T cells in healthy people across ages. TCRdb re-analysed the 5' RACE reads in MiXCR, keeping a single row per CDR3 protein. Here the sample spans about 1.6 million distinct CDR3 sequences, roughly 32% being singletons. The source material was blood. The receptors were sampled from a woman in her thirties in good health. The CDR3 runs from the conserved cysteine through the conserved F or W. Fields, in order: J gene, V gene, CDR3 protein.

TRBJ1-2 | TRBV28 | CASSSSGVKGGYTF
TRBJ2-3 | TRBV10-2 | CASSEPGQVTDTQYF
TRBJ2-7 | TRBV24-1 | CATSDRTAAYEQYF
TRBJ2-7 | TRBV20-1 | CSAPAQSVCEQYF
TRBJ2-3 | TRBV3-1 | CASSRWLAGASTDMQYF
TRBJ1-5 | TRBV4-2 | CASSQDGRENQPQHF
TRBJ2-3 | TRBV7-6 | CASSLLAGFTDTQYF
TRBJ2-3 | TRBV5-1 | CASSQGGREITDTQYF
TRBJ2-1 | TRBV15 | CATSTFGREGRNEQFF
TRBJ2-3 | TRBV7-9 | CAGSLRTDSTDTQYF
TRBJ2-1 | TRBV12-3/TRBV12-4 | CASSLFGDRGSYNEQFF
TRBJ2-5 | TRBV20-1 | CSARRDSAPETQYF
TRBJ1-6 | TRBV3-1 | CASSQDAGSYSPLHF
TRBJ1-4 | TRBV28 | CTNPEAPPGKLFF
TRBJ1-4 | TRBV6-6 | CASNPKGATTNEKLFF
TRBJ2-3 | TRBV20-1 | CSARSSGRKDTQYF